This T cell receptor beta chain was recorded in a study of blood T cell repertoires in COVID-19. Whole-study context: The United States, Italy and Spain were the sources of the acute and convalescent COVID-19 samples.

Original handling: Estimation of nucleated cell counts was performed using reference gene primer amplification. Produced via immunoSEQ multiplex PCR; TCRdb's table is partial and in-frame only. The V and J calls and clone size come from that table; D and trimming were worked out from the DNA. The table lists around 320,000 clones, roughly 85% of them singletons. This CDR3 spans 16 amino acids. The V end was cut by 2 bases, the J end by 2 bases, with 15 bases between. Looked up from germline, CDR1 is SGHNT and CDR2 is YYREEE (reference sequence). Sequenced sample: peripheral blood. V is TRBV5-4 and J is TRBJ2-3; D is ambiguous. The receptor comes from a human donor in a cohort sampled during active COVID-19. The CDR3 DNA follows: TGTGCCAGCAGCTTAGCTGGTCCTATCGCCACAGATACGCAGTATTTT. Its protein product is CASSLAGPIATDTQYF.